The rows below give T cell receptor beta chains drawn from one sample of a study of post-analysis software for immune sequencing data. TCRdb redid the calling of the PCR reads with MiXCR, one entry per CDR3 protein. The sample gives fewer than 850,000 distinct CDR3 sequences, 46% of which show up once; roughly 5.2% is in the top ten. The source material was blood. These receptors all come from a girl aged 10-17 years with multiple sclerosis. CDR3s include the opening cysteine and the closing phenylalanine or tryptophan. The order of the fields is J gene, V gene, D gene, clone size, CDR3 protein, CDR3 DNA. D genes are given only for firm matches. Clone size is shown for a subset of rows, as once, few, many or a class of expanded clone.

j_call: TRBJ2-3; v_call: TRBV25-1; d_call: -; clone_size: -; cdr3_aa: CASSASLTDTQYF; cdr3_nt: TGTGCCAGCAGTGCCTCCCTCACGGATACGCAGTATTTT
j_call: TRBJ2-7; v_call: TRBV3-1; d_call: -; clone_size: few; cdr3_aa: CASSLRDWGYEQYF; cdr3_nt: TGTGCCAGCAGCCTCCGGGACTGGGGCTACGAGCAGTACTTC
j_call: TRBJ1-5; v_call: TRBV5-6; d_call: TRBD1; clone_size: -; cdr3_aa: CASSLDRGLNSNQPQHF; cdr3_nt: TGTGCCAGCAGCTTGGACAGGGGGTTGAATAGCAATCAGCCCCAGCATTTT
j_call: TRBJ2-7; v_call: TRBV27; d_call: -; clone_size: few; cdr3_aa: CAGRPTGNSYEQYF; cdr3_nt: TGTGCCGGCAGGCCCACAGGGAACTCCTACGAGCAGTACTTC
j_call: TRBJ1-5; v_call: TRBV28; d_call: TRBD1; clone_size: -; cdr3_aa: CASMDRGVQPQHF; cdr3_nt: TGTGCCAGCATGGACAGGGGAGTTCAGCCCCAGCATTTT
j_call: TRBJ1-1; v_call: TRBV20-1; d_call: TRBD1; clone_size: -; cdr3_aa: CSARTGGWGQNTEAFF; cdr3_nt: TGCAGTGCTAGGACAGGGGGATGGGGTCAGAACACTGAAGCTTTCTTT
j_call: TRBJ1-4; v_call: TRBV15; d_call: -; clone_size: -; cdr3_aa: CATSRGTDHEKLFF; cdr3_nt: TGTGCCACCAGCCGAGGGACGGACCATGAAAAACTGTTTTTT
j_call: TRBJ2-3; v_call: TRBV15; d_call: -; clone_size: -; cdr3_aa: CATSRDLGDMGDTDTQYF; cdr3_nt: TGTGCCACCAGCAGAGACCTGGGGGACATGGGAGACACAGATACGCAGTATTTT
j_call: TRBJ2-3; v_call: TRBV14; d_call: -; clone_size: few; cdr3_aa: CASSHRELDTQYF; cdr3_nt: TGTGCCAGCAGCCACAGGGAGCTAGATACGCAGTATTTT
j_call: TRBJ2-4; v_call: TRBV18; d_call: -; clone_size: -; cdr3_aa: CASSPLTAGTSKNIQYF; cdr3_nt: TGTGCCAGCTCACCACTTACGGCGGGAACGTCCAAAAACATTCAGTACTTC
j_call: TRBJ2-7; v_call: TRBV29-1; d_call: -; clone_size: many; cdr3_aa: CSAATGTYEQYF; cdr3_nt: TGCAGCGCCGCAACAGGGACCTACGAGCAGTACTTC
j_call: TRBJ2-3; v_call: TRBV7-2; d_call: -; clone_size: few; cdr3_aa: CASSPLTPDTQYF; cdr3_nt: TGTGCCAGCAGCCCACTCACCCCAGATACGCAGTATTTT
j_call: TRBJ1-2; v_call: TRBV12-3/TRBV12-4; d_call: -; clone_size: -; cdr3_aa: CASSIRTDNYGYTF; cdr3_nt: TGTGCCAGCAGTATCAGGACAGATAACTATGGCTACACCTTC
j_call: TRBJ1-2; v_call: TRBV21-1; d_call: -; clone_size: -; cdr3_aa: CASSKKREPDLYGYTF; cdr3_nt: TGTGCCAGCAGCAAAAAGAGGGAGCCCGACCTCTATGGCTACACCTTC
j_call: TRBJ1-2; v_call: TRBV28; d_call: -; clone_size: few; cdr3_aa: CASSLDPFYGYTF; cdr3_nt: TGTGCCAGCAGTTTAGATCCGTTCTATGGCTACACCTTC
j_call: TRBJ1-2; v_call: TRBV4-1; d_call: -; clone_size: few; cdr3_aa: CASSQDLKGGRKDGYTF; cdr3_nt: TGCGCCAGCAGCCAAGATCTGAAGGGGGGGCGCAAGGATGGCTACACCTTC
j_call: TRBJ2-7; v_call: TRBV13; d_call: TRBD2; clone_size: -; cdr3_aa: CASSPRRAGRNEQYF; cdr3_nt: TGTGCCAGCAGCCCCCGGAGAGCGGGAAGGAACGAGCAGTACTTC
j_call: TRBJ2-7; v_call: TRBV20-1; d_call: TRBD2; clone_size: once; cdr3_aa: CSARPPLAGGVNEQYF; cdr3_nt: TGCAGTGCTAGACCTCCTCTAGCGGGAGGAGTGAATGAGCAGTACTTC
j_call: TRBJ2-1; v_call: TRBV6-6; d_call: TRBD2; clone_size: -; cdr3_aa: CAGSGGSGSHNEQFF; cdr3_nt: TGTGCCGGGTCGGGCGGTAGCGGGAGCCACAATGAGCAGTTCTTC
j_call: TRBJ2-7; v_call: TRBV18; d_call: -; clone_size: -; cdr3_aa: CASSPRLQWSSYEQYF; cdr3_nt: TGTGCCAGCTCACCACGGTTGCAGTGGTCCTCCTACGAGCAGTACTTC
j_call: TRBJ1-2; v_call: TRBV27; d_call: TRBD1; clone_size: -; cdr3_aa: CASRGQGARGYTF; cdr3_nt: TGTGCCAGCAGGGGACAGGGGGCCCGCGGCTACACCTTC
j_call: TRBJ2-5; v_call: TRBV11-1; d_call: TRBD1; clone_size: -; cdr3_aa: CASSLAPRSHINDRGKETQYF; cdr3_nt: TGTGCCAGCAGCTTAGCACCCCGGTCGCACATCAATGACAGGGGTAAAGAGACCCAGTACTTC
j_call: TRBJ1-5; v_call: TRBV6-5; d_call: -; clone_size: few; cdr3_aa: CASSYSDPSVGPQHF; cdr3_nt: TGTGCCAGCAGTTACTCCGATCCCAGCGTCGGGCCCCAGCATTTT
j_call: TRBJ2-1; v_call: TRBV3-1; d_call: -; clone_size: -; cdr3_aa: CASSQEGTAQFF; cdr3_nt: TGTGCCAGCAGCCAAGAAGGGACGGCGCAGTTCTTC
j_call: TRBJ2-7; v_call: TRBV20-1; d_call: -; clone_size: -; cdr3_aa: CSASSKTSLFHEQYF; cdr3_nt: TGCAGTGCTTCGTCCAAGACTAGTCTTTTCCACGAGCAGTACTTC
j_call: TRBJ2-1; v_call: TRBV12-3/TRBV12-4; d_call: TRBD2; clone_size: -; cdr3_aa: CASTPEDGGTRRYNEQFF; cdr3_nt: TGTGCCAGCACCCCCGAGGACGGGGGGACTCGTCGCTACAATGAGCAGTTCTTC
j_call: TRBJ2-1; v_call: TRBV6-2/TRBV6-3; d_call: -; clone_size: -; cdr3_aa: CASSYRDLNEQFF; cdr3_nt: TGTGCCAGCAGTTACCGGGACCTCAATGAGCAGTTCTTC
j_call: TRBJ2-3; v_call: TRBV28; d_call: TRBD2; clone_size: once; cdr3_aa: CASGLDFGTSVHPSTDTQYF; cdr3_nt: TGTGCCAGCGGGCTAGACTTCGGGACTAGCGTACACCCGAGCACAGATACGCAGTATTTT